This T cell receptor (beta chain) originates from a study of identical twins. This clonotype was picked up a small number of times. What it binds is unknown. General study points: Beta clonotypes that were abundant in cord blood contained fewer insertions, a pattern absent from memory repertoires. Weaker excess twin sharing was seen among beta out-of-frame sequences.

TCRdb itself ran the 5' RACE reads through MiXCR, one entry per CDR3 protein. The sample shows fewer than 800,000 distinct CDR3 sequences, about 7.1% of them seen only once. Looked up from germline, CDR1 is SGHTA and CDR2 is FQGTGA. The CDR3 is 17 amino acids. J gave up 0 bases and V 3 bases, and 4 bases lay outside the gene matches. The same data also went into a second study, on yellow fever vaccine responses in identical twins.

Source material: PBMCs. The TCR was taken from a woman aged 18-29 years in good health. This chain uses TRBV7-3 with TRBJ2-1, with 11 bases aligning to TRBD2. DNA for the CDR3: TGTGCCAGCAGCTTCTTCACTAGCGGGAGCTCCTACAATGAGCAGTTCTTC. Its protein is CASSFFTSGSSYNEQFF.